This T cell receptor (beta chain) was recovered during a study of T-cell reconstitution after alpha-beta-depleted transplantation in children. General study points: Reported findings indicate that, about two months after transplant, alpha-beta T cells came from several hundred expanded clones, which were derived from non-depleted graft cells. High day-60 TCRbeta diversity in some patients came from surviving recipient T cells and thymic progenitors. One year after transplant, T-cell counts and diversity came mostly from newly produced T cells.

Preparation of the TCRbeta library involved a method that used unique molecular identifiers. Each CDR3 protein gets one entry after TCRdb re-called the PCR reads with MiXCR. The sample carries about 50,000 distinct CDR3 sequences, around 5.9% recorded once. In its sample, this clonotype was seen many times. Its target is not known. Trimming took off 8 bases at V and 6 bases at J, with 8 bases between the two ends. Germline CDR1 is MDHEN and CDR2 is SYDVKM. CDR3 length: 10 amino acids. The specimen was PBMCs, mostly from graft donor cells, collected 60 days after TCRalphabeta/CD19-depleted stem cell transplant. The V gene is TRBV28, the J gene TRBJ2-7, with D hard to call. The sequence derives from a female patient aged 2-15 years who had a stem cell transplant for aplastic anemia, so the T cells may come from the graft donor. The CDR3 nucleotides read TGTGCCAGCCCCGGGCCCGAGCAGTACTTC. Its translation: CASPGPEQYF.